The clone carrying this T cell receptor beta chain was detected a few times. Its antigen is as yet unknown. This sample was included in a study of cytotoxic CD8 clonotypes in ibrutinib-treated CLL. Trimming cost V 2 bases and J 4 bases, with 6 bases left between them. Germline V gene sequence: CDR1 SGHVS, CDR2 FQNEAQ. CDR3 length: 12 residues. Frozen-stored PBMCs produced about 2 micrograms of genomic DNA for TCR beta libraries. Sequenced by immunoSEQ multiplex PCR; TCRdb stores in-frame clones only, minus some. The table lists about 30,000 clones, around three fifths of them singletons. Study-level findings and limits: Rare overall, public clonotypes shrank or held steady under therapy. Clonality rose at ibrutinib response and fell back toward baseline at progression.

The specimen comprised PBMCs, sampled before ibrutinib treatment. The rearrangement joins TRBV7-8 to TRBJ2-7; D unresolved. This clonotype was obtained from a human donor with chronic lymphocytic leukemia. The CDR3 DNA reads TGTGCCAGCAGCTTAACCGGGTACGAGCAGTACTTC. This sequence encodes CASSLTGYEQYF.